Each of the 21 T cell receptor beta chains below was sequenced from the same sample in a study of OX40 agonist ivuxolimab in advanced cancers. Clones were read by immunoSEQ multiplex PCR, and TCRdb kept only the in-frame ones, dropping some. In the table there are over 70,000 clones, about 84% of which are singletons. The source material was CD4+ or CD8+ T cells sorted from blood, sampled in a trial of the OX40 agonist ivuxolimab. The receptors here all came from an adult with an advanced solid tumor such as melanoma, head and neck, liver or kidney cancer.

The chain carries TRBV5-4 and TRBJ1-2; 8 nucleotides match TRBD1. Looked up from germline, CDR1 is SGHNT and CDR2 is YYREEE (reference sequence). This CDR3 comprises 15 residues. Trimming cost V 0 bases and J 4 bases; bases outside gene matches: 5. CDR3 residues: CASSLGAGGSYGYTF. CDR3 coding DNA: TGTGCCAGCAGCTTGGGGGCAGGGGGCAGCTATGGCTACACCTTC.

CDR3 in DNA: TGTGCCAGCAGCTTTTACGGGACCCCGGGGACCCATGAGCAGTTCTTC. Residues: CASSFYGTPGTHEQFF. The chain employs TRBV7-9 and TRBJ2-1; D is possibly TRBD1 or TRBD2 (5 bases each). Germline loops: CDR1 SEHNR, CDR2 FQNEAQ (reference sequence). The CDR3 is 16 residues long. The germline V and J ends were trimmed by 3 bases and 8 bases, with 20 bases remaining between them.

The count of this clone is one. The genes are TRBV11-2 and TRBJ2-5; D is unclear. This CDR3 comprises 14 residues. V was pared by 4 bases and J by 2 bases, with 11 bases between. Germline V gene sequence: CDR1 SGHAT, CDR2 FQNNGV. CDR3 protein: CASSSYSVQETQYF. DNA for the CDR3: TGTGCCAGCAGCTCTTACAGCGTACAAGAGACCCAGTACTTC. Together with reference TRBV11-2 and TRBJ2-5, the CDR3 gives the full variable domain: EAGVAQSPRYKIIEKRQSVAFWCNPISGHATLYWYQQILGQGPKLLIQFQNNGVVDDSQLPKDRFSAERLKGVDSTLKIQPAKLEDSAVYLCASSSYSVQETQYFGPGTRLLVL.

This chain connects TRBV7-2 to TRBJ2-7, with TRBD2 as a possible D gene (6 bases). The CDR3 has 13 residues. The germline V and J ends were trimmed by 3 bases and 3 bases, with 9 bases remaining between them. The germline CDR1 and CDR2 sequences are SGHTA and FQGNSA. In nucleotides, the CDR3 is TGTGCCAGCAGCTTCGGGGGTTACTACGAGCAGTACTTC. Protein product: CASSFGGYYEQYF. The full variable domain, its missing parts supplied by reference TRBV7-2 and TRBJ2-7, is GAGVSQSPSNKVTEKGKDVELRCDPISGHTALYWYRQSLGQGLEFLIYFQGNSAPDKSGLPSDRFSAERTGGSVSTLTIQRTQQEDSAVYLCASSFGGYYEQYFGPGTRLTVT.

The genes are TRBV6-1 and TRBJ2-1; no clear D gene. V lost 4 bases to trimming and J lost 7 bases, with 17 bases between them. CDR1 is MNHNS, CDR2 SASEGT, per germline. The CDR3 spans 15 residues. The CDR3, as DNA: TGTGCCAGCAGTGTACAGCAAAGGCCGAATAATGAGCAGTTCTTC. Amino acid sequence: CASSVQQRPNNEQFF.

The chain joins TRBV6-5 to TRBJ2-7; D perhaps matches TRBD1 (6 bases). Germline V gene data show CDR1 as MNHEY and CDR2 as SVGAGI. Deletions cut 0 bases from V and 3 bases from J, with 12 bases between. The CDR3 is made up of 15 amino acids. The CDR3 DNA reads TGTGCCAGCAGTTACTCGGCAGGGGAATTCTACGAGCAGTACTTC. Its translation is CASSYSAGEFYEQYF.

This clone was detected only a few times. The V and J genes are TRBV6-1 and TRBJ2-1; unclear D gene. Germline values: CDR1 MNHNS, CDR2 SASEGT. The V end was cut by 6 bases, the J end by 8 bases, with 14 bases between. The CDR3 is 13 residues long. DNA for the CDR3: TGTGCCAGCAGAGGTAGGAGCATGGATGAGCAGTTCTTC. Translated, it gives CASRGRSMDEQFF.

This chain joins TRBV11-1 and TRBJ1-1; no firm D call. The V end was cut by 6 bases, the J end by 1 base, with 12 bases between. Germline values: CDR1 SGHAT, CDR2 FQDESV (reference sequence). There are 14 residues in the CDR3. The CDR3 loop reads CASSRRLENTEAFF. CDR3 bases: TGTGCCAGCAGTCGTAGGCTGGAGAACACTGAAGCTTTCTTT.

V gene TRBV11-2 combines with J gene TRBJ1-4; D may be TRBD1 (5 bases). The V end lost 6 bases, the J end lost 8 bases, and 10 bases lay between the germline ends. The CDR3 totals 12 residues. Germline V gives CDR1 SGHAT, CDR2 FQNNGV. The CDR3 bases are TGTGCCAGCAGGAGAGAGGGGGAAAAACTGTTTTTT. Protein: CASRREGEKLFF.

CDR3 nucleotide sequence: TGTGCCTGGAGTGTGGGAGATCTCTCCTACAATGAGCAGTTCTTC. This sequence encodes CAWSVGDLSYNEQFF. The chain has TRBV30 and TRBJ2-1, with D perhaps matching TRBD2 (5 bases). Trimming took off 0 bases at V and 0 bases at J, with 9 bases between the two ends. In germline, CDR1 is GTSNPN, CDR2 SVGIG (reference sequence). The CDR3 consists of 15 residues.

The rearrangement uses TRBV19 and TRBJ2-3, with D perhaps TRBD1 or TRBD2 (6 bases each). The germline CDR1 and CDR2 sequences are LNHDA and SQIVND (reference sequence). V gave up 5 bases and J gave up 7 bases, with 13 bases separating them. The CDR3 length is 13 residues. The CDR3 nucleotides are TGTGCCAGTAGTGATCGGGGGCAATATACGCAGTATTTT. Its translation: CASSDRGQYTQYF.

This clone occurred a few times. V is TRBV2 and J is TRBJ1-1; the D is unclear. Germline loops: CDR1 SNHLY, CDR2 FYNNEI. This CDR3 is built from 12 residues. V dropped 8 bases and J dropped 0 bases, with 7 bases sitting between them. CDR3 coding DNA: TGTGCCAGCTACCAGGTGAACACTGAAGCTTTCTTT. This gives the protein CASYQVNTEAFF.

The chain employs TRBV5-6 and TRBJ1-5; D remains unclear. The CDR3 covers 14 residues. The ends were cut back, 1 base at V and 3 bases at J, with 8 bases in the middle. CDR1 SGHDT and CDR2 YYEEEE come from the germline V gene. The CDR3 protein is CASSLFFTNQPQHF. The CDR3 DNA reads TGTGCCAGCAGCTTGTTCTTCACCAATCAGCCCCAGCATTTT.

V gene TRBV7-2 combines with J gene TRBJ2-3; no clear D. This CDR3 is 16 amino acids long. Germline CDR1 reads SGHTA; CDR2 reads FQGNSA. The germline V and J ends were trimmed by 1 base and 5 bases, with 16 bases remaining between them. The CDR3 protein is CASSLGTAYKGDTQYF. CDR3 coding DNA: TGTGCCAGCAGCTTAGGCACAGCCTACAAAGGAGATACGCAGTATTTT.

This chain connects TRBV27 to TRBJ2-1, with a possible D match to TRBD1 (5 bases). Deletions cut 4 bases from V and 4 bases from J, with 23 bases between. The CDR3 has 18 residues. In germline, CDR1 is MNHEY, CDR2 SMNVEV (reference sequence). CDR3: CASSSLTVSPGEYNEQFF. The CDR3 nucleotides read TGTGCCAGCAGTTCCCTGACAGTTTCTCCTGGAGAATACAATGAGCAGTTCTTC.

This chain links TRBV18 with TRBJ1-3; TRBD1 matches 8 bases. Unmatched junction bases numbered 10, after V lost 3 bases and J lost 0 bases. The germline V gene has CDR1 KGHSH and CDR2 LQKENI. The CDR3 has 18 residues. The CDR3 loop reads CASSPGRTGGISGNTIYF. CDR3 coding DNA: TGTGCCAGCTCACCGGGACGTACAGGGGGTATCTCTGGAAACACCATATATTTT. The entire variable domain, with the rest obtained from reference TRBV18 and TRBJ1-3, is as follows: NAGVMQNPRHLVRRRGQEARLRCSPMKGHSHVYWYRQLPEEGLKFMVYLQKENIIDESGMPKERFSAEFPKEGPSILRIQQVVRGDSAAYFCASSPGRTGGISGNTIYFGEGSWLTVV.

The genes are TRBV12-5 and TRBJ2-1; D gene ambiguous. This CDR3 is 11 amino acids long. The V gene's germline CDR1 is LGHNT and CDR2 FRNRAP. Trimming pared 4 bases from V and 4 bases from J, leaving 2 bases between. CDR3 bases: TGTGCTAGTGGTTCTTACAATGAGCAGTTCTTC. This encodes CASGSYNEQFF.

The chain carries TRBV10-3 and TRBJ2-7; D may match TRBD1 or TRBD2 (5 bases each). The V gene lost 8 bases and the J gene lost 1 base, with 9 bases spanning the gap. CDR1 ENHRY and CDR2 SYGVKD come from the germline V gene. This CDR3 is 12 amino acids long. The DNA for the CDR3 is TGTGCCATCCGTGGGGGATCCTACGAGCAGTACTTC. Its translation is CAIRGGSYEQYF.

This chain uses TRBV20-1 with TRBJ1-1; D is undetermined. The germline V gene has CDR1 DFQATT and CDR2 SNEGSKA (reference sequence). This CDR3 is 11 amino acids long. The V gene lost 1 base and the J gene lost 8 bases, with 8 bases spanning the gap. Here the CDR3 reads CSARGPGEAFF. The CDR3 DNA reads TGCAGTGCTAGAGGCCCGGGAGAAGCTTTCTTT.

CDR3 region: CASSLDRLSYEQYF. Written as DNA, the CDR3 is TGTGCCAGCAGCCTTGACAGACTCTCCTACGAGCAGTACTTC. This chain joins TRBV28 and TRBJ2-7, with a weak D call TRBD1 (5 bases). V dropped 6 bases and J dropped 0 bases, with 12 bases sitting between them. CDR1 and CDR2 (germline): MDHEN, SYDVKM. The CDR3 runs 14 residues.

The chain carries TRBV6-5 and TRBJ1-4; tentatively, D is TRBD1 (5 bases). The CDR3 covers 11 residues. The V gene's germline CDR1 is MNHEY and CDR2 SVGAGI. Between the trimmed V and J ends, which lost 2 bases and 11 bases, there was a span of 6 bases. CDR3 sequence reads: CASSYRGKLFF. The CDR3 DNA reads as TGTGCCAGCAGTTACAGGGGTAAACTGTTTTTT.